This record looks at one T cell receptor (beta chain) sequence and its context. These data belong to a study of blood T cell repertoires in COVID-19. The overall study: Collection of acute and convalescent COVID-19 samples took place in the United States, Italy and Spain. The cDNA or gDNA used as material had been derived from T cells, B-cell-depleted T cells, or PBMCs.

Original methodology: The authors estimated nucleated cell counts from reference gene primer amplification. The method was immunoSEQ multiplex PCR; TCRdb's version includes in-frame clones alone and lacks a portion of them. V and J calls and clone size are copied from that table; D and trimming were computed from the DNA. The data show about 220,000 clones, with roughly 88% seen just once and about 10% held by the top ten. This TCR was sampled from a man over 45 with active or convalescent COVID-19. Source material: peripheral blood.

CDR3 sequence reads: CASSLFLAGADTQYF. The CDR3 DNA is TGTGCCAGCAGTTTATTCCTAGCGGGAGCGGATACGCAGTATTTT. The V call is TRBV28, the J call TRBJ2-3; TRBD2 matches at 10 bases. Germline loops: CDR1 MDHEN, CDR2 SYDVKM. The V segment lost 1 base and the J segment 6 bases; nucleotides outside the gene matches: 4. The CDR3 has 15 amino acids. The whole variable domain, filled in from reference TRBV28 and TRBJ2-3, reads DVKVTQSSRYLVKRTGEKVFLECVQDMDHENMFWYRQDPGLGLRLIYFSYDVKMKEKGDIPEGYSVSREKKERFSLILESASTNQTSMYLCASSLFLAGADTQYFGPGTRLTVL.